The 4 T cell receptor beta chains reported below all come from one sample, sequenced in a study of shared clonotypes between healthy human individuals. Libraries were prepared by immunoSEQ multiplex PCR; TCRdb keeps only in-frame clonotypes and omits some of them. The table records more than 2 million clones, 90% to 97% of them present only once. Source material: naive CD4+ T cells sorted from blood. Subset given: CD45RA+ positively selected. The receptors were gathered from a man in his late teens or twenties in good health.

The chain uses TRBV7-9 and TRBJ2-3, with D uncertain. Germline V gene data show CDR1 as SEHNR and CDR2 as FQNEAQ (reference sequence). With 5 bases removed from V and 6 bases from J, the gap between germline ends came to 12 bases. The CDR3 contains 13 residues. CDR3 coding DNA: TGTGCCAGCAGCGTCGGAGCCGGCGATACGCAGTATTTT. It translates to CASSVGAGDTQYF. The variable domain in full, with the rest retrieved from reference TRBV7-9 and TRBJ2-3, is DTGVSQNPRHKITKRGQNVTFRCDPISEHNRLYWYRQTLGQGPEFLTYFQNEAQLEKSRLLSDRFSAERPKGSFSTLEIQRTEQGDSAMYLCASSVGAGDTQYFGPGTRLTVL.

V is TRBV9 and J is TRBJ1-2, with D uncertain. Germline V gene data show CDR1 as SGDLS and CDR2 as YYNGEE. The CDR3 runs 14 residues. V lost 0 bases, J lost 3 bases, and 9 bases lay in between. CDR3 sequence (DNA): TGTGCCAGCAGCGTAGGCCAGGAGCACTATGGCTACACCTTC. This encodes CASSVGQEHYGYTF.

V is TRBV19 and J is TRBJ2-7; the D gene could be TRBD1 or TRBD2 (6 bases each). Per germline, CDR1 LNHDA and CDR2 SQIVND (reference sequence). The V gene lost 3 bases and the J gene lost 9 bases, with 9 bases spanning the gap. The CDR3 consists of 11 residues. This chain's CDR3 is CASSMGGPQYF. The CDR3 DNA reads TGTGCCAGTAGTATGGGGGGCCCGCAGTACTTC.

Note on this clone: Other DNA sequences of this sample code for an identical CDR3. The chain employs TRBV5-1 and TRBJ2-7; TRBD2 agrees at 10 bases. CDR1 is SGHRS and CDR2 is YFSETQ in the germline V gene. Trimming took 4 bases from V and 3 from J; bases not matched to a gene: 4. The CDR3 spans 14 residues. CDR3 coding DNA: TGCGCCAGCAGCCTGCTAGCGGGGGACTACGAGCAGTACTTC. It is translated as CASSLLAGDYEQYF.